This T cell receptor (beta chain) is drawn from a study of CD4 T cells in relation to SARS-CoV-2 and coronaviruses. About this clone: Its cognate antigen is unknown.

Libraries were prepared by immunoSEQ multiplex PCR; TCRdb keeps only in-frame clonotypes and omits some of them. The sample has just over 15,000 clones, 76% seen once. Study-level results: Crossreactivity was assessed only for spike protein, not other viral proteins.

The CDR3 covers 13 residues. Germline CDR1 and CDR2: LGHDT and YNNKEL (reference sequence). V shed 5 bases and J 7 bases; nucleotides not matched to a gene: 4. Unexposed donor CD4+ T cells date from 2011-2018, before the COVID-19 pandemic. After around nine days of culture, CD4+ T cells were isolated. The rearrangement joins TRBV3-1 (or the pseudogene TRBV3-2) to TRBJ2-5; 10 bases match TRBD2. This sequence originates from a human donor in good health. Source material: CD4+ T cells from PBMCs, cultured in vitro. The CDR3 spells CASSKGTSATQYF. The DNA for the CDR3 is TGTGCCAGCAGCAAAGGGACTAGCGCGACCCAGTACTTC.